Below, one T cell receptor (beta chain) is given with its context. Antigen: not known. These data belong to a study of cytomegalovirus exposure and HLA in healthy donors. General study points: Reports showed the classifier diagnosing cytomegalovirus status with high specificity and sensitivity. What a later analysis showed was that several of the most significant clusters appeared linked to common viral pathogens.

Primers for the PCR totalled 60 Vbeta and 13 Jbeta. Some clones are missing from TCRdb's copy, which holds only in-frame ones; the method was immunoSEQ multiplex PCR. There are some 170,000 clones in the sample; about 80% occur only once, and 5% to 7% lies in the top ten. Donors consisted of healthy bone marrow donors. This CDR3 is built from 16 residues. From germline, CDR1 is LNHDA and CDR2 SQIVND (reference sequence). Trimming cost V 0 bases and J 4 bases; bases outside gene matches: 3. The specimen was PBMCs. The V gene is TRBV19, the J gene TRBJ2-2; the match to TRBD1 covers 9 bases. This clonotype was obtained from a man aged 40-49 years in good health and CMV-seropositive. CDR3 in amino acids: CASSIEDRGVTGELFF. CDR3 DNA sequence: TGTGCCAGTAGTATAGAAGACAGGGGGGTCACCGGGGAGCTGTTTTTT.